This T cell receptor beta chain was profiled in a study of shared clonotypes between healthy human individuals. Whole-study findings and limits: Sharing of clonotypes among donors was expected to vary with sequencing depth.

V was pared by 5 bases and J by 9 bases, with 8 bases of the junction left unmatched. Looked up from germline, CDR1 is SGHTA and CDR2 is FQGNSA. The CDR3 is 15 residues long. Clones were sequenced by immunoSEQ multiplex PCR, and TCRdb holds only the in-frame ones, with some missing. The data contain 450,000 to 600,000 clones, around 80% of them seen just once; the ten biggest clones take up about 12%. Every donor, a Caucasian adult, lived in Nashville, Tennessee. Comment on this clone: The antigen remains unidentified.

The chain uses TRBV7-2 and TRBJ2-1; 12 nucleotides agree with TRBD2. The clonotype originates from a woman in her thirties or forties in good health. Some clones in this sample may be carry-over from other donors' samples. The specimen sequenced was PBMCs. CDR3 sequence (DNA): TGTGCCAGCAGCCCATCTAGCGGGAGGGCAGGTGAGCAGTTCTTC. Its translation: CASSPSSGRAGEQFF.